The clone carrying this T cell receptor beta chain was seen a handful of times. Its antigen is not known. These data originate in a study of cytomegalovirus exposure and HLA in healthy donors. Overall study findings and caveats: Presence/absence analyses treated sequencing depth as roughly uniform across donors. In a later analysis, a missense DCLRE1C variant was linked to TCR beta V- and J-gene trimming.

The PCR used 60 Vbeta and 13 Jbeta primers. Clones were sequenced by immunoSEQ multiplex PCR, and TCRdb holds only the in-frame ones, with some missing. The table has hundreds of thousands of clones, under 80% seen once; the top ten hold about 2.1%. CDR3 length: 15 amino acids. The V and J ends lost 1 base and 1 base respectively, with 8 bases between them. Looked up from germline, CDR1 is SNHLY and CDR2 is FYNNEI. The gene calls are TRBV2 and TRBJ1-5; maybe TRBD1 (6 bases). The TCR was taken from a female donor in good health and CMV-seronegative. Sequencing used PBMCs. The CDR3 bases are TGTGCCAGCAGTGAAGGAACAGGGAGCAATCAGCCCCAGCATTTT. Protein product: CASSEGTGSNQPQHF.